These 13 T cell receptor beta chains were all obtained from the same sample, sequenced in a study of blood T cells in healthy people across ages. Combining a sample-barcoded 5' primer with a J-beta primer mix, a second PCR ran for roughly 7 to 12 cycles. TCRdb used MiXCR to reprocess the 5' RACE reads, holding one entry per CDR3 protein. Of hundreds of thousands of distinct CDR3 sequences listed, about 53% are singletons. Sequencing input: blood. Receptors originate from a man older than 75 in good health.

The CDR3 DNA reads TGTGCCATCAGCCCATCGACAGGCAATAATGAGCAGTTCTTC. Translating it yields CAISPSTGNNEQFF. This chain joins TRBV10-3 and TRBJ2-1, with D possibly being TRBD1 (6 bases). Germline lookup yields CDR1 ENHRY and CDR2 SYGVKD. The length of the CDR3 is 14 residues. Trimming took off 6 bases at V and 7 bases at J, with 16 bases between the two ends.

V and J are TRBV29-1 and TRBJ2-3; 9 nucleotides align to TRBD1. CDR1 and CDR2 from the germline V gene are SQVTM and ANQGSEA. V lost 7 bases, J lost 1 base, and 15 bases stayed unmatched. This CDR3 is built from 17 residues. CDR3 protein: CSAGHGTGRGGTDTQYF. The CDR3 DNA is TGCAGCGCAGGGCACGGGACAGGGAGGGGAGGCACAGATACGCAGTATTTT.

CDR3 in amino acids: CASSARGGGWGEKLFF. CDR3 coding DNA: TGTGCCAGCAGTGCTCGAGGAGGGGGCTGGGGAGAAAAACTGTTTTTT. The V and J genes are TRBV27 and TRBJ1-4; 7 positions match TRBD1. Germline values: CDR1 MNHEY, CDR2 SMNVEV (reference sequence). With 5 bases clipped from V and 8 bases from J, the junction kept 14 bases outside the gene matches. There are 16 residues in the CDR3. Using reference TRBV27 and TRBJ1-4 for the parts outside the CDR3, the full variable domain is EAQVTQNPRYLITVTGKKLTVTCSQNMNHEYMSWYRQDPGLGLRQIYYSMNVEVTDKGDVPEGYKVSRKEKRNFPLILESPSPNQTSLYFCASSARGGGWGEKLFFGSGTQLSVL.

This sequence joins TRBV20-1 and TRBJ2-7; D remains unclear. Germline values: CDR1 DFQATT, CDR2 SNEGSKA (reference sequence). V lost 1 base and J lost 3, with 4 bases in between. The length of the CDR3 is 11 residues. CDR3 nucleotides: TGCAGTGCTAGAGGCGACTACGAGCAGTACTTC. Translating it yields CSARGDYEQYF.

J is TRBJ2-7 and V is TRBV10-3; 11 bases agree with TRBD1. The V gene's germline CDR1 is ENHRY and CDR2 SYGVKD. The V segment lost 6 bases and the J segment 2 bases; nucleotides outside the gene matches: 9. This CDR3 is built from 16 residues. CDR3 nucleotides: TGTGCCATCAGCGGCAGCCGGGACAGGGGGGCCTACGAGCAGTACTTC. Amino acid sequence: CAISGSRDRGAYEQYF.

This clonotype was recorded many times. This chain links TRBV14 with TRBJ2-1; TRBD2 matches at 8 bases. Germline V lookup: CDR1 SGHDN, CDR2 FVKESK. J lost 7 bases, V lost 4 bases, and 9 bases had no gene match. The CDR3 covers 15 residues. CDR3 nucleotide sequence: TGTGCCAGCAGCCCCACGGGAGGGACCGGGAATGAGCAGTTCTTC. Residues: CASSPTGGTGNEQFF.

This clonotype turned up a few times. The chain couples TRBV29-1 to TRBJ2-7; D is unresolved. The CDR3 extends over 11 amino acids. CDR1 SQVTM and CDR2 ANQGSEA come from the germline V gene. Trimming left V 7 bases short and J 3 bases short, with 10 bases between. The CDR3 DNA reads TGCAGCGCCGAAGGTGGCTACGAGCAGTACTTC. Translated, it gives CSAEGGYEQYF.

The CDR3 here is CASSQLKRQSTYEQYF. The CDR3 DNA follows: TGTGCCAGCAGCCAACTAAAGAGGCAATCCACCTACGAGCAGTACTTC. The chain uses TRBV28 and TRBJ2-7; no clear D. This CDR3 has 16 residues. V lost 6 bases and J 2 bases, leaving 20 bases between the germline ends. Germline V CDR1 and CDR2: MDHEN, SYDVKM. Together with reference TRBV28 and TRBJ2-7, the CDR3 gives the full variable domain: DVKVTQSSRYLVKRTGEKVFLECVQDMDHENMFWYRQDPGLGLRLIYFSYDVKMKEKGDIPEGYSVSREKKERFSLILESASTNQTSMYLCASSQLKRQSTYEQYFGPGTRLTVT.

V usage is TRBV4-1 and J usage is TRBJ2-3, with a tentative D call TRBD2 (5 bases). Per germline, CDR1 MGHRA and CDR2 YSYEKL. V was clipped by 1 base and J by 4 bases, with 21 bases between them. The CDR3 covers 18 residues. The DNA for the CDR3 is TGCGCCAGCAGCCAAGTTGGCCCCGGGGAAACATTAGCAGATACGCAGTATTTT. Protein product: CASSQVGPGETLADTQYF.

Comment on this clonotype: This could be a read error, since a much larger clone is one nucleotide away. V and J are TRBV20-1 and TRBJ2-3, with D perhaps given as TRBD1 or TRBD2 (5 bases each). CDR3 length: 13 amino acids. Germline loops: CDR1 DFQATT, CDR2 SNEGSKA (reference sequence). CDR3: CSVRVGGLDTQYF. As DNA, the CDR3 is TGCAGTGTTAGAGTTGGGGGATTGGATACGCAGTATTTT.

The CDR3 sequence: CSVEHRARYAYF. The CDR3 region has the DNA TGCAGCGTGGAACACAGGGCCAGATACGCGTATTTT. The V and J genes are TRBV29-1 and TRBJ2-3; possible D gene TRBD1, 6 bases. This CDR3 has 12 residues. With 6 bases removed from V and 14 bases from J, the gap between germline ends came to 21 bases. Germline-derived CDR1 and CDR2 are SQVTM and ANQGSEA.

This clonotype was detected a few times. Here the CDR3 DNA reads TGTGCCTGGAGCCCAAACGCTTTTGGGGCCAACGTCCTGACTTTC. As protein: CAWSPNAFGANVLTF. The genes are TRBV30 and TRBJ2-6; D is unclear. Trimming removed 3 bases at V and 3 bases at J, with 12 bases between. There are 15 residues in the CDR3. The V gene's germline CDR1 is GTSNPN and CDR2 SVGIG (reference sequence).

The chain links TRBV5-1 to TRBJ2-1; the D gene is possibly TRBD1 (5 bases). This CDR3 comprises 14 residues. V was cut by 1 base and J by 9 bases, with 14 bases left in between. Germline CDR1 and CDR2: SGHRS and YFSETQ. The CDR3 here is CASSLTQGPGEQFF. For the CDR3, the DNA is TGCGCCAGCAGCTTGACGCAGGGTCCGGGTGAGCAGTTCTTC.